The 30 T cell receptor beta chains given below trace back to one sample, sequenced in a study of blood T cell repertoires in COVID-19. Here immunoSEQ multiplex PCR was the method, and the copy in TCRdb shows in-frame clones only, minus some. The sample has some 130,000 clones, more than 75% seen once. The sequenced material came from peripheral blood. The origin of the receptors is a man older than 75 with acute or convalescent COVID-19.

In its sample, this clone was seen many times. This rearrangement joins TRBV28 to TRBJ2-6; TRBD1 matches 11 bases. From germline, CDR1 is MDHEN and CDR2 SYDVKM. The CDR3 contains 17 residues. The V and J ends lost 7 bases and 4 bases, in that order; junction bases with no gene match: 9. CDR3 amino acids: CASTPGQGVEGANVLTF. The CDR3 coding sequence is TGTGCCAGCACCCCGGGACAGGGGGTGGAAGGGGCCAACGTCCTGACTTTC.

The V call is TRBV5-4, the J call TRBJ2-3; 9 bases are a match to TRBD2. CDR3 length: 17 amino acids. J gave up 2 bases and V 7 bases, and 14 bases lay outside the gene matches. Germline CDR1 is SGHNT and CDR2 is YYREEE (reference sequence). In DNA, the CDR3 is TGTGCCAGCCATGACCCGGGACTAGCACTATACACAGATACGCAGTATTTT. This gives the protein CASHDPGLALYTDTQYF.

The CDR3 region has the DNA TGTGCCAGCAGCCCACAGGGAAACTATGGCTACACCTTC. The encoded protein is CASSPQGNYGYTF. The chain couples TRBV11-1 to TRBJ1-2; tentative D call: TRBD1 (6 bases). V shed 5 bases and J shed 2 bases, with 9 bases lying between them. Germline V gives CDR1 SGHAT, CDR2 FQDESV (reference sequence). The CDR3 is 13 residues long. Drawing the rest from reference TRBV11-1 and TRBJ1-2, the complete variable domain is EAEVAQSPRYKITEKSQAVAFWCDPISGHATLYWYRQILGQGPELLVQFQDESVVDDSQLPKDRFSAERLKGVDSTLKIQPAELGDSAMYLCASSPQGNYGYTFGSGTRLTVV.

V and J are TRBV7-9 and TRBJ1-2; D not certain. This CDR3 is built from 12 residues. The ends were cut back, 3 bases at V and 7 bases at J, with 9 bases in the middle. Germline assignment: CDR1 SEHNR and CDR2 FQNEAQ (reference sequence). The CDR3 sequence: CASSFEGSGYTF. The CDR3 DNA reads TGTGCCAGCAGCTTTGAGGGTTCTGGCTACACCTTC.

In DNA, the CDR3 is TGTGCCAGCAGTGAGACCCGCACAGGGGGCGATCAGCCCCAGCATTTT. This encodes CASSETRTGGDQPQHF. The chain uses TRBV2 and TRBJ1-5, with 9 bases that match TRBD1. Germline CDR1 reads SNHLY; CDR2 reads FYNNEI. The CDR3 length is 16 residues. With V trimmed by 3 bases and J by 5 bases, 8 bases remained unmatched. The whole variable domain, filled in from reference TRBV2 and TRBJ1-5, reads EPEVTQTPSHQVTQMGQEVILRCVPISNHLYFYWYRQILGQKVEFLVSFYNNEISEKSEIFDDQFSVERPDGSNFTLKIRSTKLEDSAMYFCASSETRTGGDQPQHFGDGTRLSIL.

The genes are TRBV24-1 and TRBJ2-1, with 7 bases aligning to TRBD1. The junction had 8 bases not matched to a gene; V was cut back by 4 bases and J by 6 bases. The CDR3 is made up of 15 amino acids. Per germline, CDR1 KGHDR and CDR2 SFDVKD. DNA of the CDR3: TGTGCCACCAGTGACTCGAGGGGGCCCGGCAATGAGCAGTTCTTC. Residues: CATSDSRGPGNEQFF.

V gene TRBV7-2 combines with J gene TRBJ1-5; no firm D call. The germline V gene encodes CDR1 SGHTA and CDR2 FQGNSA. CDR3 length: 15 residues. V lost 4 bases and J lost 7, with 17 bases in between. The CDR3 is CASSWSPGGGQPQHF. The CDR3, as DNA: TGTGCCAGCAGCTGGAGTCCGGGAGGCGGCCAGCCCCAGCATTTT.

The chain recombines TRBV7-6 with TRBJ2-7, with 7 bases lining up with TRBD1. Germline lookup yields CDR1 SGHVS and CDR2 FNYEAQ. The CDR3 totals 15 residues. The J segment lost 4 bases and the V segment lost 5 bases, leaving 11 bases of the junction unmatched. The CDR3: CASSHRQGRAYEQYF. DNA for the CDR3: TGTGCCAGCAGCCACCGACAGGGACGGGCTTACGAGCAGTACTTC.

The V call is TRBV6-5, the J call TRBJ2-5, with TRBD1 as a possible D gene (6 bases). The CDR3 contains 14 residues. CDR1 and CDR2 from the germline V gene are MNHEY and SVGAGI. V was shortened by 1 base and J by 5 bases, with 11 bases between the two germline ends. The CDR3 region is CASSYLGGPETQYF. The CDR3 nucleotides read TGTGCCAGCAGTTACTTAGGGGGACCGGAGACCCAGTACTTC.

The chain uses TRBV5-1 and TRBJ2-2; 7 bases match TRBD1. The junction had 3 bases not matched to a gene; V was cut back by 4 bases and J by 0 bases. There are 15 residues in the CDR3. Germline V gene lookup returns CDR1 SGHRS and CDR2 YFSETQ. This chain's CDR3 is CASSRGQSNTGELFF. The CDR3 DNA follows: TGCGCCAGCAGCCGGGGACAGTCGAACACCGGGGAGCTGTTTTTT.

The gene calls are TRBV3-1 (or the pseudogene TRBV3-2) and TRBJ1-2; D is unclear. The V end was cut by 0 bases, the J end by 1 base, with 3 bases between. CDR1 is LGHDT and CDR2 is YNNKEL in the germline V gene (reference sequence). The length of the CDR3 is 13 residues. CDR3 sequence: CASSQDLNYGYTF. CDR3 sequence (DNA): TGTGCCAGCAGCCAAGACCTTAACTATGGCTACACCTTC.

The rearrangement joins TRBV18 to TRBJ1-1; D perhaps matches TRBD1 (5 bases). The CDR3 totals 14 residues. Trimming removed 4 bases from V and 5 bases from J, with 14 bases in between. The germline V gene encodes CDR1 KGHSH and CDR2 LQKENI. CDR3 DNA: TGTGCCAGCTCACAGTCCGGGACTAGTACTGAAGCTTTCTTT. This translates into CASSQSGTSTEAFF.

CDR3 coding DNA: TGTGCCAGCGGAATTAGGATCGGGTACGAGCAGTACTTC. This codes for CASGIRIGYEQYF. The rearrangement uses TRBV11-2 and TRBJ2-7; D ambiguous. The CDR3 totals 13 residues. V was cut by 8 bases and J by 4 bases, with 15 bases left in between. Germline lookup yields CDR1 SGHAT and CDR2 FQNNGV.

This chain joins TRBV5-4 and TRBJ2-7, with D possibly being TRBD2 (6 bases). Germline lookup yields CDR1 SGHNT and CDR2 YYREEE (reference sequence). The CDR3 is made up of 14 amino acids. Trimming removed 0 bases at V and 3 bases at J, with 10 bases between. The CDR3, as DNA: TGTGCCAGCAGCTTGGGGCAGGGAGGCTACGAGCAGTACTTC. Amino acids: CASSLGQGGYEQYF.

DNA for the CDR3: TGTGCCAGCAGCTTCACCGGGACAGGAGACAACACCGGGGAGCTGTTTTTT. This encodes CASSFTGTGDNTGELFF. This chain joins TRBV7-2 and TRBJ2-2; 8 bases match TRBD1. CDR1 is SGHTA, CDR2 FQGNSA, per germline. The CDR3 consists of 17 residues. Trimming removed 3 bases from V and 2 bases from J; junction bases left unmatched: 8.

This chain links TRBV3-1 (or the pseudogene TRBV3-2) with TRBJ1-6, with TRBD1 matching 8 bases. CDR3 length equals 15 residues. Germline CDR1 and CDR2: LGHDT and YNNKEL (reference sequence). V dropped 3 bases and J dropped 9; count of bases not matched to a gene: 7. The CDR3 sequence is CASSHTGGRGSPLHF. CDR3 nucleotide sequence: TGTGCCAGCAGCCACACAGGGGGTCGGGGTTCACCCCTCCACTTT.

The V call is TRBV7-8, the J call TRBJ1-3; possibly TRBD1 for D (6 bases). V was shortened by 0 bases and J by 0 bases, with 12 bases between the two germline ends. Germline CDR1 SGHVS, CDR2 FQNEAQ. CDR3 length equals 17 residues. The CDR3 spells CASSLASTGSSGNTIYF. The CDR3 bases are TGTGCCAGCAGCTTAGCCTCGACAGGAAGCTCTGGAAACACCATATATTTT.

The rearrangement joins TRBV3-1 (or the pseudogene TRBV3-2) to TRBJ1-1; D may be TRBD1 (5 bases). The germline V gene has CDR1 LGHDT and CDR2 YNNKEL (reference sequence). The CDR3 runs 14 residues. V lost 3 bases and J 1 base, leaving 9 bases between the germline ends. CDR3 sequence reads: CASSQGLGNTEAFF. CDR3 coding DNA: TGTGCCAGCAGCCAGGGGCTTGGGAACACTGAAGCTTTCTTT.

The chain links TRBV6-5 to TRBJ2-7, with a tentative D call TRBD1 (5 bases). Trimming took 6 bases from V and 6 from J, leaving 15 bases between them. Germline V CDR1 and CDR2: MNHEY, SVGAGI. The CDR3 length is 13 residues. CDR3 amino acids: CASRRTTSSEQYF. As DNA, the CDR3 is TGTGCCAGCAGAAGGACAACCTCGAGCGAGCAGTACTTC.

This chain links TRBV7-2 with TRBJ2-3; 8 bases line up with TRBD2. In germline, CDR1 is SGHTA, CDR2 FQGNSA. V lost 3 bases, J lost 2 bases, and 1 base stayed unmatched. CDR3 size: 14 residues. CDR3 coding DNA: TGTGCCAGCAGCTTCGGGGGGGTCACAGATACGCAGTATTTT. It is translated as CASSFGGVTDTQYF.

The chain employs TRBV28 and TRBJ1-4; 8 bases line up with TRBD1. J was trimmed by 7 bases and V by 6 bases; bases with no gene match: 7. This CDR3 region has 14 residues. Germline V lookup: CDR1 MDHEN, CDR2 SYDVKM. CDR3 sequence: CASRTGALGEKLFF. The CDR3 bases are TGTGCCAGCAGGACAGGGGCCCTGGGTGAAAAACTGTTTTTT.

V usage is TRBV28 and J usage is TRBJ1-2, with TRBD1 identical over 7 bases. The junction had 11 bases not matched to a gene; V was cut back by 9 bases and J by 7 bases. Germline V gene data show CDR1 as MDHEN and CDR2 as SYDVKM. This CDR3 comprises 13 residues. CDR3 in amino acids: CASGPGQGGGYTF. Here the CDR3 DNA reads TGTGCCAGTGGGCCCGGCCAGGGGGGTGGCTACACCTTC.

This chain joins TRBV7-2 and TRBJ2-5; 8 bases fit TRBD1. V trimming: 1 base; J trimming: 4 bases; junction bases outside the gene matches: 8. The CDR3 loop spans 16 amino acids. Germline CDR1 reads SGHTA; CDR2 reads FQGNSA. In nucleotides, the CDR3 is TGTGCCAGCAGCTTAGATGAAGGACAGGGAGGAGAGACCCAGTACTTC. This codes for CASSLDEGQGGETQYF.

The chain has TRBV6-2 or TRBV6-3 and TRBJ2-7, with 9 positions matching TRBD2. The CDR3 spans 15 residues. Germline assignment: CDR1 MNHEY and CDR2 SVGEGT. The junction had 6 bases not matched to a gene; V was cut back by 4 bases and J by 2 bases. The CDR3 loop reads CASSLRLAGPYEQYF. The CDR3 nucleotides are TGTGCCAGCAGTTTACGGCTAGCGGGACCCTACGAGCAGTACTTC.

The chain combines TRBV18 with TRBJ2-2; weak D call: TRBD1 (6 bases). The CDR3 covers 17 residues. From germline, CDR1 is KGHSH and CDR2 LQKENI. V was pared by 1 base and J by 5 bases, with 17 bases between. CDR3 in DNA: TGTGCCAGCTCACCACAGCAGGGGATGATGAGGACCGGGGAGCTGTTTTTT. It yields the protein CASSPQQGMMRTGELFF.

The chain combines TRBV6-5 with TRBJ2-3, with TRBD1 matching over 11 bases. V gave up 6 bases and J gave up 4 bases; unmatched junction bases: 3. Looked up from germline, CDR1 is MNHEY and CDR2 is SVGAGI. The CDR3 totals 14 residues. The CDR3 sequence: CASSRDRGADTQYF. CDR3 coding DNA: TGTGCCAGCAGCCGGGACAGGGGGGCAGATACGCAGTATTTT.

J is TRBJ2-7 and V is TRBV12-3 or TRBV12-4; D is unresolved. V shed 5 bases and J shed 7 bases, with 15 bases lying between them. This CDR3 spans 13 amino acids. The CDR3 spells CASSPNTVGEQYF. CDR3 coding DNA: TGTGCCAGCAGTCCCAACACGGTCGGGGAGCAGTACTTC.

This clone was picked up one time. The chain links TRBV4-1 to TRBJ1-1, with 7 bases that match TRBD1. Germline V gene data show CDR1 as MGHRA and CDR2 as YSYEKL. V lost 9 bases, J lost 2 bases, and 12 bases stayed unmatched. CDR3 length equals 15 residues. The CDR3 sequence: CASMFRGTGNTEAFF. Here the CDR3 DNA reads TGCGCCAGTATGTTCAGGGGGACGGGAAACACTGAAGCTTTCTTT.

The J gene is TRBJ2-1, the V gene TRBV6-2 or TRBV6-3; the match to TRBD2 covers 7 bases. CDR3 size: 15 residues. V shed 4 bases, J shed 2 bases, and the junction held 5 bases outside the gene matches. Looked up from germline, CDR1 is MNHEY and CDR2 is SVGEGT. The CDR3 loop is CASSFSTSPYNEQFF. As DNA, the CDR3 is TGTGCCAGCAGTTTTTCGACTAGCCCCTACAATGAGCAGTTCTTC.

CDR3 in DNA: TGTGCCATCACCGCTGGACAGGGGACCTATGGCTACACCTTC. This encodes CAITAGQGTYGYTF. The chain employs TRBV10-3 and TRBJ1-2, with 9 bases aligning to TRBD1. V shed 7 bases, J shed 4 bases, and the junction held 7 bases outside the gene matches. The CDR3 contains 14 residues. Germline V gene lookup returns CDR1 ENHRY and CDR2 SYGVKD.